Listed below are T cell receptor delta chains from one sample, sequenced in a study of Vδ1+ human thymocytes. TCRdb fed the multiplex PCR reads to CATT. Found here are about 53,000 delta-chain clones, more than 12% of them singletons; the top ten hold about 0.4%. Sequenced input: Vdelta1+ gamma-delta thymocytes from the thymus. The source of these receptors is a girl under three years old who had congenital heart surgery. Each CDR3 is given with its conserved first and last residue. Each record gives: V gene, J gene, clone size, D gene, CDR3 length, CDR3 protein, CDR3 DNA. The D gene is left open where the match is weak. A clone size is listed for some rows: how often the clone was seen (once, few, many), or a class if it is expanded.

TRDV1	TRDJ1	few	-	14	CALGEPPLANKLIF	TGTGCTCTTGGGGAACCGCCGCTAGCTAATAAACTCATCTTT
TRDV1	TRDJ1	-	TRDD3	19	CALGPPLRSVLGHTDKLIF	TGTGCTCTTGGGCCCCCCCTACGATCCGTACTGGGGCACACCGATAAACTCATCTTT
TRDV1	TRDJ1	few	TRDD3	23	CALGELKAASSSTGGFSTDKLIF	TGTGCTCTTGGGGAACTTAAGGCGGCTTCCTCTTCAACTGGGGGATTCTCCACCGATAAACTCATCTTT
TRDV1	TRDJ1	few	-	15	CALGEVSEQTDKLIF	TGTGCTCTTGGGGAAGTTTCTGAACAAACCGATAAACTCATCTTT
TRDV1	TRDJ1	-	TRDD2	21	CALGDPPSYFGGFAYTDKLIF	TGTGCTCTTGGGGACCCGCCTTCCTACTTTGGGGGCTTCGCGTACACCGATAAACTCATCTTT
TRDV1	TRDJ1	-	TRDD3	24	CALGEKLSGNFLGLPYWGKCKLIF	TGTGCTCTTGGGGAAAAGTTAAGCGGAAACTTCCTAGGACTGCCTTACTGGGGGAAATGTAAACTCATCTTT
TRDV1	TRDJ1	-	TRDD3	21	CALGSSPPIKRGIPYTDKLIF	TGTGCTCTTGGATCTTCCCCCCCGATAAAACGGGGGATACCGTACACCGATAAACTCATCTTT
TRDV2	TRDJ1	-	TRDD3	16	CACDRGLGDDTDKLIF	TGTGCCTGTGACAGAGGACTGGGGGATGACACCGATAAACTCATCTTT
TRDV2	TRDJ1	-	-	15	CACDIMGFLTDKPIF	TGTGCCTGTGATATTATGGGGTTTCTAACCGATAAACCCATCTTT
TRDV1	TRDJ1	few	TRDD3	17	CALEASGGYSCTDKLIF	TGTGCTCTTGAGGCCTCTGGGGGATACTCGTGCACCGATAAACTCATCTTT
TRDV1	TRDJ1	few	TRDD3	17	CALGSMYWGIQTDKLIF	TGTGCTCTTGGGAGTATGTACTGGGGGATTCAGACCGATAAACTCATCTTT
TRDV1	TRDJ1	-	-	17	CALGERGAPAITDKLIF	TGTGCTCTTGGGGAACGAGGTGCCCCCGCAATAACCGATAAACTCATCTTT
TRDV1	TRDJ1	-	-	18	CALGEPVSTKMSTDKLIF	TGTGCTCTTGGGGAACCAGTCTCCACCAAGATGTCCACCGATAAACTCATCTTT
TRDV1	TRDJ1	few	-	18	CALGELEPLRAYTDKLIF	TGTGCTCTTGGGGAACTAGAACCCCTACGGGCGTACACCGATAAACTCATCTTT
TRDV1	TRDJ1	-	-	16	CALGAYPFLYPDKLIF	TGTGCCCTTGGGGCCTACCCCTTCTTGTATCCCGATAAACTCATCTTT
TRDV1	TRDJ1	-	-	16	CALGEPFGGWTYKLIF	TGTGCTCTTGGGGAACCCTTCGGGGGCTGGACTTACAAACTCATCTTT
TRDV1	TRDJ1	few	-	18	CALGSRGCLPNYTDKLIF	TGTGCTCTTGGGTCACGGGGATGCCTTCCCAATTACACCGATAAACTCATCTTT
TRDV1	TRDJ1	few	TRDD2	20	CALGEPTSYRMSVDTDKLIF	TGTGCTCTTGGGGAGCCTACTTCCTACCGAATGTCGGTGGACACCGATAAACTCATCTTT
TRDV1	TRDJ1	few	TRDD2	18	CALGEEFLPCWDGGKLIF	TGTGCTCTTGGGGAGGAATTCCTACCTTGCTGGGATGGAGGTAAACTCATCTTT
TRDV1	TRDJ1	-	TRDD3	18	CALGELRTPLGDNDKPIF	TGTGCTCTTGGGGAACTGCGGACCCCACTGGGGGATAACGATAAACCCATCTTT
TRDV1	TRDJ1	few	TRDD2	21	CALGESSSYRPGSLYTDKLIF	TGTGCTCTTGGGGAATCGTCTTCCTACCGTCCGGGATCCCTGTACACCGATAAACTCATCTTT
TRDV1	TRDJ1	-	-	22	CALGERSSSEYWAPDYTDKLIF	TGTGCTCTTGGGGAAAGGAGCTCCTCGGAGTACTGGGCGCCAGACTACACCGATAAACTCATCTTT